Each of the 25 T cell receptor beta chains below was sequenced from the same sample in a study of CD8 T cells in ankylosing spondylitis. Study-wide results and limits: What seemed typical of ankylosing spondylitis blood was a TCR beta motif built from eight highly homologous variants.

No antigen has been identified for these receptors. TCRdb re-called the 5' RACE reads with MiXCR, one entry per CDR3 protein. The sample includes 200,000 to 250,000 distinct CDR3 sequences, approximately 20% of them seen just once. Sequenced sample: blood, either unsorted or a sorted T cell fraction (not recorded which). The receptors originated from a male donor with ankylosing spondylitis.

The chain's CDR3 is CASSEQGMNTEAFF. CDR3 bases: TGTGCCAGTAGTGAACAGGGCATGAACACTGAAGCTTTCTTT. The chain recombines TRBV19 with TRBJ1-1; the D gene is possibly TRBD1 (6 bases). This CDR3 has 14 residues. Germline-derived CDR1 and CDR2 are LNHDA and SQIVND (reference sequence). With 5 bases removed from V and 0 bases from J, the gap between germline ends came to 10 bases. Together with reference TRBV19 and TRBJ1-1, the CDR3 gives the full variable domain: DGGITQSPKYLFRKEGQNVTLSCEQNLNHDAMYWYRQDPGQGLRLIYYSQIVNDFQKGDIAEGYSVSREKKESFPLTVTSAQKNPTAFYLCASSEQGMNTEAFFGQGTRLTVV.

The V call is TRBV15, the J call TRBJ2-7, with D perhaps being TRBD1 or TRBD2 (5 bases each). CDR3 length: 14 residues. Trimming took 5 bases from V and 4 from J, leaving 15 bases between them. The germline gives CDR1 LNHNV, CDR2 YYDKDF (reference sequence). CDR3 DNA: TGTGCCACCAGCCGAAAGAGGGGTGTTTACGAGCAGTACTTC. Residues: CATSRKRGVYEQYF.

V is TRBV14 and J is TRBJ2-7; D may match TRBD1 or TRBD2 (5 bases each). There are 15 residues in the CDR3. The V and J ends lost 5 bases and 2 bases respectively, with 16 bases between them. The V gene's germline CDR1 is SGHDN and CDR2 FVKESK. CDR3 bases: TGTGCCAGCAGCGAGGGACGGACTCCCCCCTACGAGCAGTACTTC. This sequence encodes CASSEGRTPPYEQYF.

This chain joins TRBV5-1 and TRBJ1-2; tentatively, D is TRBD1 (6 bases). This CDR3 contains 14 residues. V was clipped by 0 bases and J by 4 bases, with 10 bases between them. CDR1 SGHRS and CDR2 YFSETQ come from the germline V gene. CDR3 residues: CASSLEGHIYGYTF. CDR3 bases: TGCGCCAGCAGCTTGGAGGGACACATCTATGGCTACACCTTC.

The rearrangement joins TRBV9 to TRBJ1-1; 7 bases match TRBD1. With 3 bases clipped from V and 2 bases from J, the junction kept 4 bases outside the gene matches. The CDR3 spans 14 residues. The germline CDR1 and CDR2 sequences are SGDLS and YYNGEE. The CDR3 protein is CASSGTGDNTEAFF. DNA of the CDR3: TGTGCCAGCAGCGGCACAGGGGACAACACTGAAGCTTTCTTT.

The gene calls are TRBV9 and TRBJ1-1; TRBD1 might be the D (5 bases). Germline V gene lookup returns CDR1 SGDLS and CDR2 YYNGEE. The CDR3 runs 15 residues. The ends were cut back, 6 bases at V and 2 bases at J, with 17 bases in the middle. CDR3 nucleotide sequence: TGTGCCAGCACCACGGGACCTTCATTTAACACTGAAGCTTTCTTT. Translating gives CASTTGPSFNTEAFF.

There are many counts of this clonotype. The rearrangement joins TRBV20-1 to TRBJ1-2, with D maybe TRBD1 (6 bases). V was trimmed by 5 bases and J by 4 bases, leaving 14 bases between them. Germline V gene lookup returns CDR1 DFQATT and CDR2 SNEGSKA (reference sequence). The CDR3 is 13 amino acids. The CDR3 DNA sequence: TGCAGTGCTCTTCCGGGACACAGCTATGGCTACACCTTC. It encodes CSALPGHSYGYTF.

The chain uses TRBV10-2 and TRBJ2-7; D may correspond to TRBD1 or TRBD2 (6 bases each). The germline V gene encodes CDR1 WSHSY and CDR2 SAAADI. Trimming shortened V by 3 bases and J by 2 bases, and 17 bases separated the two germline ends. This CDR3 contains 16 residues. CDR3 DNA: TGCGCCAGCAGTGACATTCCGGGGGACAACGCCTACGAGCAGTACTTC. It encodes CASSDIPGDNAYEQYF.

As DNA, the CDR3 is TGTGCCACCAGTGAGCCCCGACAGGGTTTAGAGACCCAGTACTTC. Protein product: CATSEPRQGLETQYF. The gene calls are TRBV24-1 and TRBJ2-5; 7 bases are shared with TRBD1. The CDR3 runs to 15 residues. V lost 4 bases and J lost 4; bases outside the gene matches: 8. CDR1 is KGHDR, CDR2 SFDVKD, per germline.

A few counts support this clonotype. The chain combines TRBV4-2 with TRBJ2-7, with 12 positions matching TRBD2. Germline values: CDR1 LGHNA, CDR2 YNFKEQ. The ends lost 1 base at V and 2 bases at J; junction bases unmatched: 0. CDR3 length: 15 amino acids. As DNA, the CDR3 is TGTGCCAGCAGCCAAGCTAGCGGGGGGGCCTACGAGCAGTACTTC. Translating it yields CASSQASGGAYEQYF.

This chain connects TRBV12-3 or TRBV12-4 to TRBJ1-1; 9 bases line up with TRBD1. With V trimmed by 2 bases and J by 5 bases, 6 bases remained unmatched. The CDR3 sequence is 15 residues long. Written as DNA, the CDR3 is TGTGCCAGCAGTTTACAGGGACAGGGCTTTACTGAAGCTTTCTTT. Translating it yields CASSLQGQGFTEAFF.

CDR3 region: CASSRGHGYSGNTIYF. In DNA form, the CDR3 reads TGTGCCAGCAGCCGAGGACACGGCTACTCTGGAAACACCATATATTTT. The chain joins TRBV3-1 to TRBJ1-3; tentatively, D is TRBD1 (5 bases). CDR3 length equals 16 residues. The germline V and J ends were trimmed by 4 bases and 0 bases, with 13 bases remaining between them. Germline V gene sequence: CDR1 LGHDT, CDR2 YNNKEL (reference sequence).

This clonotype was detected a few times. The rearrangement joins TRBV7-2 to TRBJ2-1; TRBD1 aligns across 10 bases. Unmatched junction bases numbered 6, after V lost 6 bases and J lost 10 bases. Germline V lookup: CDR1 SGHTA, CDR2 FQGNSA. The CDR3 consists of 13 residues. The CDR3 here is CASRGTGAGEQFF. DNA for the CDR3: TGTGCCAGCAGAGGGACAGGGGCAGGGGAGCAGTTCTTC.

This clonotype has more than one count but fewer than ten. The chain is built from TRBV5-1 and TRBJ2-7, with D perhaps given as TRBD1 or TRBD2 (5 bases each). Trimming shortened V by 6 bases and J by 0 bases, and 10 bases separated the two germline ends. This CDR3 spans 13 amino acids. Germline-derived CDR1 and CDR2 are SGHRS and YFSETQ. The CDR3 sequence: CASNRDDSYEQYF. The DNA for the CDR3 is TGCGCCAGCAACCGGGACGACTCCTACGAGCAGTACTTC. The full variable domain, rest sourced from reference TRBV5-1 and TRBJ2-7, is KAGVTQTPRYLIKTRGQQVTLSCSPISGHRSVSWYQQTPGQGLQFLFEYFSETQRNKGNFPGRFSGRQFSNSRSEMNVSTLELGDSALYLCASNRDDSYEQYFGPGTRLTVT.

The table lists this clonotype with a few counts. CDR3 sequence (DNA): TGTGCCAGCAGTGAGGGCCTAGCGGGAGTTTACACAGATACGCAGTATTTT. Translated: CASSEGLAGVYTDTQYF. J is TRBJ2-3 and V is TRBV2; 10 bases line up with TRBD2. The CDR3 consists of 17 residues. The V gene's germline CDR1 is SNHLY and CDR2 FYNNEI. V trimming: 3 bases; J trimming: 2 bases; junction bases outside the gene matches: 8. Variable domain in full (rest from reference TRBV2 and TRBJ2-3): EPEVTQTPSHQVTQMGQEVILRCVPISNHLYFYWYRQILGQKVEFLVSFYNNEISEKSEIFDDQFSVERPDGSNFTLKIRSTKLEDSAMYFCASSEGLAGVYTDTQYFGPGTRLTVL.

This chain joins TRBV28 and TRBJ2-7; 7 bases are shared with TRBD1. This CDR3 is 15 amino acids long. V gave up 5 bases and J gave up 0 bases; unmatched junction bases: 7. Germline V gene sequence: CDR1 MDHEN, CDR2 SYDVKM. CDR3 protein: CASSEAGGSSYEQYF. In nucleotides, the CDR3 is TGTGCCAGCAGTGAGGCAGGGGGAAGCTCCTACGAGCAGTACTTC.

The chain joins TRBV14 to TRBJ1-4; D gene ambiguous. The germline V gene encodes CDR1 SGHDN and CDR2 FVKESK. V lost 4 bases to trimming and J lost 7 bases, with 19 bases between them. This CDR3 is built from 16 residues. CDR3 sequence (DNA): TGTGCCAGCAGCCCGAAGGGTACCTGGGGTATTGAAAAACTGTTTTTT. This encodes CASSPKGTWGIEKLFF.

The table lists this clonotype with many counts. The V call is TRBV5-1, the J call TRBJ2-7; D ambiguous. CDR1 and CDR2 from the germline V gene are SGHRS and YFSETQ. The CDR3 has 14 amino acids. The V and J ends lost 0 bases and 4 bases respectively, with 11 bases between them. DNA of the CDR3: TGCGCCAGCAGCTTGGGTGTGGAGAAATACGAGCAGTACTTC. It yields the protein CASSLGVEKYEQYF.

This clonotype was observed a few times. This sequence joins TRBV5-1 and TRBJ2-1; 8 nucleotides match TRBD2. There are 17 residues in the CDR3. V lost 0 bases and J lost 0; bases outside the gene matches: 5. CDR1 and CDR2 (germline): SGHRS, YFSETQ. CDR3 residues: CASSLGAGRASYNEQFF. CDR3 in DNA: TGCGCCAGCAGCTTGGGGGCCGGGAGGGCCTCCTACAATGAGCAGTTCTTC.

The V gene is TRBV12-3 or TRBV12-4, the J gene TRBJ2-2, with 7 bases aligning to TRBD2. There are 11 residues in the CDR3. V trimming: 11 bases; J trimming: 7 bases; junction bases outside the gene matches: 4. CDR3 coding DNA: TGTGCCGTCCCGGGGGGCGGGGAGCTGTTTTTT. Protein product: CAVPGGGELFF.

This clonotype was found many times. V usage is TRBV4-1 and J usage is TRBJ2-7, with 10 bases aligning to TRBD2. Trimming removed 2 bases from V and 1 base from J; junction bases left unmatched: 2. Germline lookup yields CDR1 MGHRA and CDR2 YSYEKL. The CDR3 runs 15 residues. The CDR3 spells CASSQSSGRSYEQYF. CDR3 in DNA: TGCGCCAGCAGCCAATCTAGCGGGAGATCCTACGAGCAGTACTTC.

This sequence joins TRBV5-1 and TRBJ1-1, with D possibly matching TRBD1 (5 bases). This CDR3 has 13 amino acids. The V gene lost 3 bases and the J gene lost 4 bases, with 10 bases spanning the gap. In germline, CDR1 is SGHRS, CDR2 YFSETQ. CDR3 nucleotide sequence: TGCGCCAGCAGCTATCTGGGGGTCACTGAAGCTTTCTTT. Translated, it gives CASSYLGVTEAFF.

The chain combines TRBV27 with TRBJ2-3; D is unresolved. Germline V lookup: CDR1 MNHEY, CDR2 SMNVEV (reference sequence). The CDR3 runs to 15 residues. Trimming removed 10 bases at V and 2 bases at J, with 19 bases between. The CDR3 coding sequence is TGTGCCACCTCGTTATGGCAGCCCGACACAGATACGCAGTATTTT. Translation gives CATSLWQPDTDTQYF.

The chain links TRBV9 to TRBJ2-3; 10 nucleotides match TRBD2. The V gene's germline CDR1 is SGDLS and CDR2 YYNGEE. Unmatched junction bases numbered 4, after V lost 7 bases and J lost 2 bases. There are 14 residues in the CDR3. The CDR3 sequence is CASQAGGPTDTQYF. For the CDR3, the DNA is TGTGCCAGCCAAGCGGGGGGGCCCACAGATACGCAGTATTTT.

The rearrangement uses TRBV24-1 and TRBJ1-1; 8 bases match TRBD1. With V trimmed by 4 bases and J by 5 bases, 11 bases remained unmatched. Germline V gene data show CDR1 as KGHDR and CDR2 as SFDVKD. This CDR3 contains 16 residues. CDR3 sequence reads: CATSDGQGQMRTEAFF. CDR3 DNA sequence: TGTGCCACCAGTGACGGACAGGGACAAATGAGAACTGAAGCTTTCTTT.